This entry is about one T cell receptor beta chain. These data originate in a study of blood T cell repertoires in COVID-19. Study-wide context: The United States, Italy and Spain supplied acute and convalescent COVID-19 samples. The analysed material was cDNA or gDNA that came from T cells, B-cell-depleted T cells, or PBMCs.

How the authors handled the data: Amplification from reference gene primers served as the basis for estimated nucleated cell counts. The method was immunoSEQ multiplex PCR; TCRdb's version includes in-frame clones alone and lacks a portion of them. V, J and clone size derive from that table, while D and trimming were established from the DNA sequence. The table lists over 150,000 clones, approximately 80% of them singletons. The germline gives CDR1 MDHEN, CDR2 SYDVKM. The CDR3 sequence is 15 residues long. V lost 5 bases and J lost 5; bases outside the gene matches: 10. V and J are TRBV28 and TRBJ1-1, with 8 bases identical to TRBD1. Sequencing was performed on peripheral blood. This sequence originates from a human donor with acute or convalescent COVID-19. The donor label of this sample is uncertain. CDR3 DNA: TGTGCCAGCAGTCCAAGCACAGGGGGTAGGACTGAAGCTTTCTTT. Encoded protein: CASSPSTGGRTEAFF.